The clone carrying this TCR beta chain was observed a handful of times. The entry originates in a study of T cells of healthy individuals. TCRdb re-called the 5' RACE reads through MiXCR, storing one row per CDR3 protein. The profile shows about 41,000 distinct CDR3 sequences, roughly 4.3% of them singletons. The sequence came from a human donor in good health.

The CDR3 DNA sequence: TGTGCCTGGAGTGTGCCGGGATCAGGCAATGAGCAGTTCTTC. Protein sequence: CAWSVPGSGNEQFF. V usage is TRBV30 and J usage is TRBJ2-1, with D maybe TRBD2 (5 bases). In germline, CDR1 is GTSNPN, CDR2 SVGIG (reference sequence). V was pared by 0 bases and J by 6 bases, with 12 bases between. The CDR3 has 14 residues.